These 30 T cell receptor beta chains were all obtained from the same sample, sequenced in a study of blood T cell repertoires in COVID-19. Sequenced by immunoSEQ multiplex PCR; TCRdb stores in-frame clones only, minus some. The repertoire holds 55,000 to 75,000 clones, with around 91% as singletons. The material sequenced was peripheral blood. These receptors originate from a human donor in a cohort sampled during active COVID-19.

The chain is built from TRBV11-2 and TRBJ2-5, with D uncertain. Germline V gene sequence: CDR1 SGHAT, CDR2 FQNNGV. CDR3 length equals 14 residues. V shed 3 bases and J shed 6 bases, with 14 bases lying between them. The CDR3 loop reads CASSFSGSEKTQYF. CDR3 in DNA: TGTGCCAGCAGCTTTTCCGGTTCTGAGAAGACCCAGTACTTC.

CDR3 sequence (DNA): TGTGCCAGCACCCAGGGGGACAGGGGATTCGACGAGCAGTACTTC. Its translation: CASTQGDRGFDEQYF. This chain links TRBV6-5 with TRBJ2-7, with 10 bases matching TRBD1. The CDR3 is 15 amino acids. J gave up 5 bases and V 7 bases, and 11 bases lay outside the gene matches. Germline V lookup: CDR1 MNHEY, CDR2 SVGAGI.

This chain links TRBV3-1 (or the pseudogene TRBV3-2) with TRBJ1-5; possible D gene TRBD1, 5 bases. V dropped 2 bases and J dropped 0 bases, with 20 bases sitting between them. Germline loops: CDR1 LGHDT, CDR2 YNNKEL (reference sequence). The CDR3 is 19 amino acids. The DNA for the CDR3 is TGTGCCAGCAGCCAATTGACAGATACCCAGAATTATAGCAATCAGCCCCAGCATTTT. Protein product: CASSQLTDTQNYSNQPQHF.

The J gene is TRBJ1-1, the V gene TRBV7-2; D unclear. The V gene lost 3 bases and the J gene lost 12 bases, with 8 bases spanning the gap. The CDR3 covers 10 residues. The V gene's germline CDR1 is SGHTA and CDR2 FQGNSA. CDR3 sequence reads: CASSFSWPFF. As DNA, the CDR3 is TGTGCCAGCAGCTTTTCATGGCCTTTCTTT.

V is TRBV5-4 and J is TRBJ2-7; 9 positions match TRBD2. Per the germline V gene, CDR1 is SGHNT and CDR2 is YYREEE (reference sequence). This CDR3 is 14 amino acids long. V lost 6 bases, J lost 2 bases, and 6 bases stayed unmatched. DNA for the CDR3: TGTGCCAGCATCAAGCGGGGGGCTCCCTACGAGCAGTACTTC. Its protein product is CASIKRGAPYEQYF.

This clone appeared a single time. The chain is built from TRBV2 and TRBJ1-5, with D perhaps TRBD1 (6 bases). Germline values: CDR1 SNHLY, CDR2 FYNNEI. The CDR3 has 14 residues. Trimming left V 7 bases short and J 2 bases short, with 12 bases between. The CDR3 region is CASNEQGGNQPQHF. In DNA, the CDR3 is TGTGCCAGCAACGAACAGGGTGGCAATCAGCCCCAGCATTTT. Full variable domain (missing parts from reference TRBV2 and TRBJ1-5): EPEVTQTPSHQVTQMGQEVILRCVPISNHLYFYWYRQILGQKVEFLVSFYNNEISEKSEIFDDQFSVERPDGSNFTLKIRSTKLEDSAMYFCASNEQGGNQPQHFGDGTRLSIL.

The CDR3 here is CASSPIRGRQETQYF. The CDR3 DNA is TGTGCCAGCAGCCCTATAAGGGGGCGCCAAGAGACCCAGTACTTC. The rearrangement links TRBV28 to TRBJ2-5; 7 bases are shared with TRBD1. CDR3 size: 15 residues. Germline values: CDR1 MDHEN, CDR2 SYDVKM. V lost 6 bases and J lost 1; bases outside the gene matches: 8.

The rearrangement uses TRBV28 and TRBJ2-7; D call uncertain. Germline CDR1 MDHEN, CDR2 SYDVKM. The CDR3 totals 13 residues. V lost 5 bases to trimming and J lost 3 bases, with 11 bases between them. CDR3 DNA sequence: TGTGCCAGCAGTACACCCCAGGACTACGAGCAGTACTTC. It is translated as CASSTPQDYEQYF.

The V call is TRBV10-3, the J call TRBJ1-2, with a possible D match to TRBD1 (6 bases). The CDR3 extends over 16 amino acids. V lost 8 bases to trimming and J lost 0 bases, with 19 bases between them. Per the germline V gene, CDR1 is ENHRY and CDR2 is SYGVKD. CDR3 nucleotides: TGTGCCATCGAGGATCGGAGAGGGGGAGCTAACTATGGCTACACCTTC. Protein product: CAIEDRRGGANYGYTF.

This clone was counted between two and nine times. V is TRBV10-2 and J is TRBJ1-5; possible D gene TRBD1, 5 bases. Germline V gives CDR1 WSHSY, CDR2 SAAADI. The CDR3 length is 12 residues. Trimming took off 8 bases at V and 9 bases at J, with 14 bases between the two ends. This chain's CDR3 is CASSEGSLPQHF. The CDR3 DNA follows: TGCGCCAGCTCGGAGGGGAGCTTGCCCCAGCATTTT.

The chain joins TRBV19 to TRBJ1-2; 7 positions agree with TRBD1. Germline V lookup: CDR1 LNHDA, CDR2 SQIVND (reference sequence). This CDR3 spans 15 amino acids. V lost 8 bases, J lost 0 bases, and 9 bases stayed unmatched. The CDR3 is CASVGRGEPNYGYTF. As DNA, the CDR3 is TGTGCCAGTGTAGGCAGGGGGGAACCTAACTATGGCTACACCTTC.

The rearrangement links TRBV11-2 to TRBJ2-7; 11 bases fit TRBD1. CDR1 SGHAT and CDR2 FQNNGV come from the germline V gene. CDR3 size: 14 residues. V gave up 5 bases and J gave up 5 bases; unmatched junction bases: 5. CDR3 in DNA: TGTGCCAGCAGCCTGGGACAGGGGGGCGACGAGCAGTACTTC. Its protein product is CASSLGQGGDEQYF.

V gene TRBV28 combines with J gene TRBJ1-6; 11 bases are a match to TRBD1. With V trimmed by 3 bases and J by 5 bases, 6 bases remained unmatched. The CDR3 has 17 amino acids. Germline V gives CDR1 MDHEN, CDR2 SYDVKM. CDR3 sequence reads: CASSFRGQGENNSPLHF. The CDR3 coding sequence is TGTGCCAGCAGTTTTCGGGGACAGGGGGAGAATAATTCACCCCTCCACTTT.

This clone was detected only once. This chain links TRBV11-2 with TRBJ2-7; no clear D gene. V was shortened by 2 bases and J by 2 bases, with 10 bases between the two germline ends. Germline CDR1 SGHAT, CDR2 FQNNGV. This CDR3 has 14 amino acids. The CDR3 coding sequence is TGTGCCAGCAGCTTATATACAGAAGCCTACGAGCAGTACTTC. Protein: CASSLYTEAYEQYF.

The rearrangement uses TRBV7-9 and TRBJ2-7, with TRBD2 matching 8 bases. This CDR3 contains 15 residues. J gave up 7 bases and V 5 bases, and 13 bases lay outside the gene matches. Germline CDR1 reads SEHNR; CDR2 reads FQNEAQ (reference sequence). This chain's CDR3 is CASSRRQGLVEEQYF. CDR3 coding DNA: TGTGCCAGCAGCCGGCGTCAGGGACTAGTAGAAGAGCAGTACTTC.

J is TRBJ2-3 and V is TRBV11-2; tentative D call: TRBD2 (5 bases). This CDR3 has 17 residues. Per the germline V gene, CDR1 is SGHAT and CDR2 is FQNNGV. Trimming cost V 5 bases and J 4 bases, with 22 bases left between them. This CDR3 reads CASSPQRGPYVSDTQYF. DNA of the CDR3: TGTGCCAGCAGCCCTCAAAGAGGGCCCTACGTATCAGATACGCAGTATTTT.

This chain joins TRBV6-2 or TRBV6-3 and TRBJ2-7, with 11 nucleotides matching TRBD1. V was clipped by 4 bases and J by 3 bases; unmatched bases: 5. This CDR3 region has 15 residues. Germline V CDR1 and CDR2: MNHEY, SVGEGT. Written as DNA, the CDR3 is TGTGCCAGCAGTTCGACCGGGACAGGGGGCTACGAGCAGTACTTC. This gives the protein CASSSTGTGGYEQYF.

The DNA of the CDR3 is TGTGCCAGCAGTGGCCGGGACAGGGGGCACACTGAAGCTTTCTTT. Translating it yields CASSGRDRGHTEAFF. The gene calls are TRBV25-1 and TRBJ1-1; TRBD1 matches 12 bases. Germline values: CDR1 MGHDK, CDR2 SYGVNS. The CDR3 loop spans 15 amino acids. V shed 4 bases and J 3 bases; nucleotides not matched to a gene: 3. The entire variable domain, with the rest obtained from reference TRBV25-1 and TRBJ1-1, is as follows: EADIYQTPRYLVIGTGKKITLECSQTMGHDKMYWYQQDPGMELHLIHYSYGVNSTEKGDLSSESTVSRIRTEHFPLTLESARPSHTSQYLCASSGRDRGHTEAFFGQGTRLTVV.

The chain uses TRBV27 and TRBJ2-5, with 10 bases matching TRBD1. With V trimmed by 4 bases and J by 4 bases, 12 bases remained unmatched. CDR1 MNHEY and CDR2 SMNVEV come from the germline V gene (reference sequence). The CDR3 is made up of 17 amino acids. Here the CDR3 DNA reads TGTGCCAGCAGTTCAACCCTTGACAGGGGGCGACGAGAGACCCAGTACTTC. It is translated as CASSSTLDRGRRETQYF.

V usage is TRBV5-5 and J usage is TRBJ2-7; tentative D call: TRBD1 (6 bases). Germline-derived CDR1 and CDR2 are SGHKS and YYEKEE (reference sequence). CDR3 length: 13 residues. Trimming shortened V by 4 bases and J by 4 bases, and 12 bases separated the two germline ends. CDR3 DNA sequence: TGTGCCAGCAGCCCGCGGACAGCGTACGAGCAGTACTTC. Translation: CASSPRTAYEQYF.

The chain has TRBV28 and TRBJ2-1, with TRBD1 identical over 7 bases. The germline CDR1 and CDR2 sequences are MDHEN and SYDVKM. V lost 2 bases to trimming and J lost 8 bases; unmatched junction nucleotides: 3. The CDR3 totals 13 residues. CDR3 nucleotides: TGTGCCAGCAGTTTAGACAGGGCCCATGAGCAGTTCTTC. This translates into CASSLDRAHEQFF.

The sample holds one count of this clone. V is TRBV27 and J is TRBJ1-1; D gene ambiguous. V was clipped by 4 bases and J by 6 bases, with 9 bases between them. This CDR3 region has 12 residues. Germline V lookup: CDR1 MNHEY, CDR2 SMNVEV (reference sequence). CDR3 sequence (DNA): TGTGCCAGCAGTTCTCCCGGGGCTGAAGCTTTCTTT. This codes for CASSSPGAEAFF.

This clone was found once. V gene TRBV9 combines with J gene TRBJ1-4; D may be TRBD1 (6 bases). V was cut by 2 bases and J by 6 bases, with 26 bases left in between. Germline V gene data show CDR1 as SGDLS and CDR2 as YYNGEE. There are 19 residues in the CDR3. The CDR3 bases are TGTGCCAGCAGCGTGGGCAAAACAACAGGGAAGGGAGGGGATGAAAAACTGTTTTTT. Its translation: CASSVGKTTGKGGDEKLFF.

V and J are TRBV4-1 and TRBJ2-7; tentatively, D is TRBD1 (6 bases). V was cut by 4 bases and J by 0 bases, with 10 bases left in between. Germline assignment: CDR1 MGHRA and CDR2 YSYEKL. The CDR3 runs 14 residues. The DNA of the CDR3 is TGCGCCAGCAGCCCACAGGGAAACTCCTACGAGCAGTACTTC. Encoded protein: CASSPQGNSYEQYF.

The genes are TRBV9 and TRBJ2-2, with no clear D. Trimming shortened V by 4 bases and J by 4 bases, and 5 bases separated the two germline ends. The CDR3 has 12 residues. Germline values: CDR1 SGDLS, CDR2 YYNGEE. CDR3 in DNA: TGTGCCAGCAGCCCCTTCACCGGGGAGCTGTTTTTT. Encoded protein: CASSPFTGELFF.

In DNA, the CDR3 is TGTGCCAGCAGATTCGGCGGGGGGACTAATGAAAAACTGTTTTTT. Encoded protein: CASRFGGGTNEKLFF. The chain recombines TRBV5-6 with TRBJ1-4, with TRBD1 as a possible D gene (5 bases). CDR3 length: 15 amino acids. Between the trimmed V and J ends, which lost 5 bases and 2 bases, there was a span of 13 bases. Per germline, CDR1 SGHDT and CDR2 YYEEEE.

This clone was recorded a few times. The chain combines TRBV7-2 with TRBJ2-2; tentatively, D is TRBD1 (5 bases). The germline V gene encodes CDR1 SGHTA and CDR2 FQGNSA. V lost 3 bases to trimming and J lost 3 bases, with 8 bases between them. The CDR3 runs to 14 residues. In DNA, the CDR3 is TGTGCCAGCAGCTTCCAGGGCGACACCGGGGAGCTGTTTTTT. Translation gives CASSFQGDTGELFF.

This clone was seen once. The chain has TRBV7-9 and TRBJ1-1, with D tentatively TRBD1 (5 bases). CDR3 length: 12 residues. Between the trimmed V and J ends, which lost 6 bases and 6 bases, there was a span of 11 bases. Germline V gene data show CDR1 as SEHNR and CDR2 as FQNEAQ (reference sequence). CDR3 sequence (DNA): TGTGCCAGCAGATTCAGGGTAGCTGAAGCTTTCTTT. This translates into CASRFRVAEAFF.

This rearrangement joins TRBV30 to TRBJ2-3; 7 positions match TRBD1. With 2 bases clipped from V and 6 bases from J, the junction kept 11 bases outside the gene matches. The CDR3 consists of 15 residues. Germline CDR1 is GTSNPN and CDR2 is SVGIG (reference sequence). The CDR3 loop reads CAWSPGQGVVDTQYF. DNA of the CDR3: TGTGCCTGGAGTCCAGGGCAGGGGGTTGTGGATACGCAGTATTTT.

The CDR3 reads CASSLLGQGSSYEQYF. Written as DNA, the CDR3 is TGCGCCAGCAGCTTGTTGGGACAGGGAAGCTCCTACGAGCAGTACTTC. V gene TRBV5-1 combines with J gene TRBJ2-7; 9 nucleotides align to TRBD1. The germline V gene encodes CDR1 SGHRS and CDR2 YFSETQ. V was pared by 1 base and J by 0 bases, with 5 bases of the junction left unmatched. The CDR3 is 16 amino acids.